Listed below are T cell receptor beta chains from one sample, sequenced in a study of shared clonotypes between healthy human individuals. Clones were sequenced by immunoSEQ multiplex PCR, and TCRdb holds only the in-frame ones, with some missing. The sample has approximately 2,300,000 clones, approximately 90% seen once. Sequenced input: naive CD4+ T cells from PBMCs. Receptor source: a young man in good health. Some clones in this sample may be carry-over from other donors' samples. Each CDR3 is given with its conserved first and last residue. A D gene is named only where the DNA matches it firmly. Some rows mark clone size as missing; the rest say once, few, many or name a class of expanded clone.

TRBJ1-4 | NA | TRBD1 | TRBV4-2 | CASSPRDREEKLFF | TGTGCCAGCAGCCCCCGGGACAGGGAAGAGAAACTGTTTTTT
TRBJ2-1 | NA | TRBD2 | TRBV5-1 | CASSLHAGGEVNEQFF | TGCGCCAGCAGCTTGCACGCGGGAGGGGAAGTCAATGAGCAGTTCTTC
TRBJ2-7 | NA | TRBD1 | TRBV28 | CASRKWDSSYEQYF | TGTGCCAGCAGGAAGTGGGACAGTTCCTACGAGCAGTACTTC
TRBJ1-4 | NA | TRBD1 | TRBV7-2 | CASSLLGQLLSQKNEKLFF | TGTGCCAGCAGCTTGTTGGGACAGCTCTTATCACAGAAAAATGAAAAACTGTTTTTT
TRBJ1-2 | NA | NA | TRBV18 | CASSPSIVTEGYRYTF | TGTGCCAGCTCACCCTCCATTGTCACGGAGGGGTACCGCTACACCTTC
TRBJ1-2 | NA | NA | TRBV4-1 | CASTQVAFTLANYGYTF | TGCGCCAGCACTCAAGTGGCCTTTACGTTAGCTAACTATGGCTACACCTTC
TRBJ2-1 | few | NA | TRBV19 | CASSPPYNEQFF | TGTGCCAGTAGTCCCCCTTACAATGAGCAGTTCTTC
TRBJ2-7 | NA | NA | TRBV5-5 | CASSRLQGYEQYF | TGTGCCAGCAGTAGACTGCAGGGCTACGAGCAGTACTTC
TRBJ1-1 | NA | NA | TRBV28 | CASSQTQSGGEAFF | TGTGCCAGCAGTCAAACCCAATCCGGCGGTGAAGCTTTCTTT
TRBJ1-2 | NA | NA | TRBV7-2 | CASSFSPYGYTF | TGTGCCAGCAGCTTCTCACCTTATGGCTACACCTTC
TRBJ1-4 | NA | NA | TRBV19 | CASSMIGLTNEKLFF | TGTGCCAGTAGTATGATCGGGCTAACTAATGAAAAACTGTTTTTT
TRBJ2-6 | NA | NA | TRBV27 | CASSLAYVSGANVLTF | TGTGCCAGCAGTCTGGCTTATGTTTCTGGGGCCAACGTCCTGACTTTC
TRBJ2-7 | NA | NA | TRBV30 | CACQTGIYEQYF | TGTGCCTGTCAGACGGGGATCTACGAGCAGTACTTC
TRBJ1-3 | few | NA | TRBV10-3 | CAISESGDTIYF | TGTGCCATCAGTGAGTCCGGGGACACCATATATTTT
TRBJ2-1 | NA | TRBD2 | TRBV5-1 | CASSLAGGVWDEQFF | TGCGCCAGCAGCTTGGCGGGAGGGGTTTGGGATGAGCAGTTCTTC
TRBJ1-3 | NA | NA | TRBV5-5 | CASSSHMSSGNTIYF | TGTGCCAGCAGCTCCCACATGAGCTCTGGAAACACCATATATTTT
TRBJ2-7 | NA | TRBD2 | TRBV11-2 | CASSLGTIAGLYRDEQYF | TGTGCCAGCAGCTTAGGCACGATAGCGGGACTCTATAGGGACGAGCAGTACTTC
TRBJ1-3 | NA | NA | TRBV28 | CASSSQGSGNTIYF | TGTGCCAGCAGCTCTCAGGGATCCGGAAACACCATATATTTT
TRBJ1-4 | NA | NA | TRBV2 | CASSLQGRPTNEKLFF | TGTGCCAGCAGCTTACAGGGAAGACCCACTAATGAAAAACTGTTTTTT
TRBJ2-3 | NA | TRBD2 | TRBV9 | CASSVAAGGKDTQYF | TGTGCCAGCAGCGTCGCAGCGGGAGGTAAAGATACGCAGTATTTT
TRBJ1-2 | NA | NA | TRBV5-1 | CASSLDSGVEGYTF | TGCGCCAGCAGCTTGGATTCGGGGGTAGAAGGCTACACCTTC
TRBJ2-7 | NA | NA | TRBV9 | CASSVGRTDSYEQYF | TGTGCCAGCAGCGTAGGGAGGACGGATTCCTACGAGCAGTACTTC
TRBJ1-4 | NA | NA | TRBV5-1 | CASTIQGQGANEKLFF | TGCGCCAGCACCATTCAGGGGCAGGGAGCTAATGAAAAACTGTTTTTT
TRBJ1-5 | NA | TRBD1 | TRBV27 | CASSPGGYQPQHF | TGTGCCAGCAGCCCAGGGGGGTATCAGCCCCAGCATTTT
TRBJ2-4 | NA | NA | TRBV5-1 | CASSPGGGNKNIQYF | TGCGCCAGCAGCCCTGGAGGGGGAAACAAAAACATTCAGTACTTC
TRBJ1-5 | NA | TRBD1 | TRBV6-1 | CASSEGGQGHQPQHF | TGTGCCAGCAGTGAGGGAGGACAGGGGCATCAGCCCCAGCATTTT
TRBJ2-3 | NA | NA | TRBV28 | CATVTPLGTDTQYF | TGTGCCACCGTGACCCCACTAGGCACAGATACGCAGTATTTT
TRBJ2-1 | NA | NA | TRBV4-2 | CASSSGDFHYNEQFF | TGTGCCAGCAGCTCGGGGGACTTTCACTACAATGAGCAGTTCTTC
TRBJ2-5 | NA | TRBD2 | TRBV5-6 | CASSFGPPGRGETQYF | TGTGCCAGCAGCTTCGGCCCCCCCGGGAGGGGCGAGACCCAGTACTTC
TRBJ2-7 | NA | NA | TRBV4-2 | CASSQAVRPGGGYEQYF | TGTGCCAGCAGCCAAGCGGTTAGGCCAGGGGGGGGTTACGAGCAGTACTTC
TRBJ2-2 | NA | TRBD1 | TRBV19 | CASTDEPTGSTGELFF | TGTGCCAGTACCGATGAGCCGACAGGGAGCACCGGGGAGCTGTTTTTT
TRBJ2-4 | NA | NA | TRBV28 | CASNDEAKNIQYF | TGTGCCAGCAACGACGAGGCCAAAAACATTCAGTACTTC
TRBJ2-5 | NA | TRBD2 | TRBV7-3 | CASSLGGGASGSEKTQYF | TGTGCCAGCAGCTTAGGGGGAGGGGCTAGCGGGAGTGAGAAGACCCAGTACTTC
TRBJ1-6 | NA | NA | TRBV2 | CASSTDSAYNSPLHF | TGTGCCAGCAGTACGGACAGCGCCTATAATTCACCCCTCCACTTT
TRBJ1-2 | NA | NA | TRBV30 | CAWKADGYGYTF | TGTGCCTGGAAGGCAGACGGCTATGGCTACACCTTC
TRBJ1-5 | few | NA | TRBV6-5 | CASSSSRDQPQHF | TGTGCCAGCAGTTCGTCCAGGGATCAGCCCCAGCATTTT
TRBJ2-1 | NA | NA | TRBV7-9 | CASSLASGAYNEQFF | TGTGCCAGCAGCTTAGCGAGTGGGGCATACAATGAGCAGTTCTTC
TRBJ1-2 | few | NA | TRBV28 | CASSFADGYTF | TGTGCCAGCAGTTTTGCCGACGGCTACACCTTC
TRBJ2-7 | NA | NA | TRBV7-9 | CASSSPQAVLSYEQYF | TGTGCCAGCAGCTCCCCTCAAGCGGTTCTCTCCTACGAGCAGTACTTC
TRBJ2-1 | NA | TRBD1 | TRBV27 | CASSWDRAHNNEQFF | TGTGCCAGCAGCTGGGACAGGGCCCACAACAATGAGCAGTTCTTC
TRBJ2-1 | NA | TRBD1 | TRBV29-1 | CSQRAGGEQFF | TGCAGCCAGAGGGCAGGGGGTGAGCAGTTCTTC
TRBJ1-1 | NA | NA | TRBV5-1 | CASSGLTQGYTEAFF | TGCGCCAGCAGCGGATTAACTCAGGGGTACACTGAAGCTTTCTTT
TRBJ1-5 | NA | NA | TRBV18 | CASSQTAGGDSNQPQHF | TGTGCCAGCTCACAGACGGCGGGGGGGGATAGCAATCAGCCCCAGCATTTT
TRBJ1-3 | NA | NA | TRBV5-1 | CASSQEGNTIYF | TGCGCCAGCAGCCAAGAAGGAAACACCATATATTTT
TRBJ2-7 | NA | NA | TRBV14 | CASSRGLASYEQYF | TGTGCCAGCAGCCGGGGATTAGCCAGCTACGAGCAGTACTTC
TRBJ2-3 | NA | NA | TRBV25-1 | CASTGGVTDTQYF | TGTGCCAGCACTGGAGGTGTGACAGATACGCAGTATTTT
TRBJ2-3 | NA | NA | TRBV7-9 | CASTLYRSDTQYF | TGTGCCAGCACCCTCTACCGCAGTGATACGCAGTATTTT
TRBJ2-7 | once | NA | TRBV5-1 | CASSFQLAREIYEQYF | TGCGCCAGCAGCTTTCAACTAGCCAGGGAGATCTACGAGCAGTACTTC
TRBJ2-6 | NA | NA | TRBV28 | CASSPLGGGAGANVLTF | TGTGCCAGCAGCCCTTTGGGCGGCGGAGCTGGGGCCAACGTCCTGACTTTC